The next 18 T cell receptor beta chains were all read from a single sample in a study of blood T cell repertoires in COVID-19. The protocol was immunoSEQ multiplex PCR, while the TCRdb copy is restricted to in-frame clones and leaves out a portion. The data hold fewer than 400,000 clones, with around four fifths observed a single time. The sample taken for sequencing was peripheral blood. The receptors were gathered from a man aged 30 to 45 with active or convalescent COVID-19.

The DNA of the CDR3 is TGTGCCAGCAGCCCAAGGGACATCGGGTATTCACCCCTCCACTTT. Translating gives CASSPRDIGYSPLHF. The rearrangement joins TRBV9 to TRBJ1-6; possibly TRBD1 for D (6 bases). Looked up from germline, CDR1 is SGDLS and CDR2 is YYNGEE. The germline V and J ends were trimmed by 4 bases and 8 bases, with 16 bases remaining between them. The CDR3 contains 15 residues.

This clone was recorded once. In nucleotides, the CDR3 is TGTGCCACCAGCAGGGGTCGGGGGGCTGTCCCTGAAGCTTTCTTT. Translating gives CATSRGRGAVPEAFF. The rearrangement uses TRBV15 and TRBJ1-1, with D tentatively TRBD1 (6 bases). This CDR3 is built from 15 residues. V shed 3 bases and J shed 6 bases, with 17 bases lying between them. Germline V gene data show CDR1 as LNHNV and CDR2 as YYDKDF (reference sequence).

V and J are TRBV14 and TRBJ2-7, with 8 bases lining up with TRBD2. CDR1 SGHDN and CDR2 FVKESK come from the germline V gene. Trimming removed 8 bases from V and 3 bases from J; junction bases left unmatched: 15. The CDR3 totals 16 residues. CDR3 sequence reads: CASSPDSGMFGYEQYF. CDR3 in DNA: TGTGCCAGCTCGCCCGATAGCGGGATGTTTGGCTACGAGCAGTACTTC.

Only one count was recorded for this clone. One end of the junction does not line up with germline, which may come from a read error. This rearrangement joins TRBV6-5 to TRBJ2-1; a weak D match, TRBD2 (6 bases). CDR1 and CDR2 from the germline V gene are MNHEY and SVGAGI. The CDR3 sequence is 16 residues long. The CDR3 sequence is CASSNSRGVRYNEQFF. CDR3 DNA: TGTGCCAGCAGTAACTCGCGGGGAGTTCGCTACAATGAGCAGTTCTTC.

This chain uses TRBV13 with TRBJ2-1, with 8 bases aligning to TRBD2. Germline assignment: CDR1 PRHDT and CDR2 FYEKMQ (reference sequence). The V segment lost 5 bases and the J segment 8 bases; nucleotides outside the gene matches: 11. CDR3 length: 15 amino acids. CDR3 region: CASSKGLAPSDEQFF. The CDR3 nucleotides read TGTGCCAGCAGCAAAGGACTAGCCCCGTCGGATGAGCAGTTCTTC.

V gene TRBV5-1 combines with J gene TRBJ2-3; 10 bases are a match to TRBD2. This CDR3 region has 15 residues. In germline, CDR1 is SGHRS, CDR2 YFSETQ. Unmatched junction bases numbered 2, after V lost 4 bases and J lost 0 bases. CDR3 protein: CASSKTSGSTDTQYF. The CDR3 nucleotides read TGCGCCAGCAGCAAGACTAGCGGGAGCACAGATACGCAGTATTTT.

The rearrangement joins TRBV7-2 to TRBJ2-1, with D unresolved. The CDR3 is made up of 13 amino acids. Germline assignment: CDR1 SGHTA and CDR2 FQGNSA. Trimming left V 5 bases short and J 10 bases short, with 15 bases between. CDR3 region: CASSPQIPEEQFF. The CDR3 nucleotides read TGTGCCAGCAGCCCGCAAATCCCCGAGGAGCAGTTCTTC.

The chain uses TRBV6-5 and TRBJ2-1; the match to TRBD1 covers 10 bases. Germline assignment: CDR1 MNHEY and CDR2 SVGAGI. V shed 2 bases, J shed 7 bases, and the junction held 2 bases outside the gene matches. The CDR3 covers 14 residues. The CDR3 spells CASSYRTGGNEQFF. The CDR3 nucleotides read TGTGCCAGCAGTTACCGGACAGGGGGTAATGAGCAGTTCTTC.

This sequence joins TRBV7-8 and TRBJ2-3; 10 bases are shared with TRBD2. Germline CDR1 and CDR2: SGHVS and FQNEAQ. Trimming cost V 5 bases and J 3 bases; bases outside gene matches: 14. The CDR3 covers 18 residues. Written as DNA, the CDR3 is TGTGCCAGCAGCGTATTTTCCAGCGGGGGGGCTTCTACAGATACGCAGTATTTT. Its protein is CASSVFSSGGASTDTQYF.

The CDR3 nucleotides are TGTGCCAGCATGAGGGGCTACAGGGATTCCGAGCAGTACTTC. Protein product: CASMRGYRDSEQYF. This chain joins TRBV6-5 and TRBJ2-7; perhaps TRBD1 as D (6 bases). V was clipped by 7 bases and J by 6 bases, with 19 bases between them. This CDR3 spans 14 amino acids. In germline, CDR1 is MNHEY, CDR2 SVGAGI.

This chain uses TRBV20-1 with TRBJ1-1; D gene ambiguous. Trimming cost V 3 bases and J 0 bases, with 11 bases left between them. The germline CDR1 and CDR2 sequences are DFQATT and SNEGSKA (reference sequence). The CDR3 length is 14 residues. In DNA form, the CDR3 reads TGCAGTGCTAGTACCGGAGCCTTGAACACTGAAGCTTTCTTT. It yields the protein CSASTGALNTEAFF.

This clone was seen once. The J gene is TRBJ1-2, the V gene TRBV2; no definite D call. Germline assignment: CDR1 SNHLY and CDR2 FYNNEI. V was shortened by 7 bases and J by 9 bases, with 9 bases between the two germline ends. The CDR3 is 10 residues long. The CDR3 coding sequence is TGTGCCAGCAAACCGGGGAGCTACACCTTC. This translates into CASKPGSYTF.

This chain links TRBV4-3 with TRBJ1-3, with TRBD1 matching over 7 bases. The CDR3 is 18 residues long. Germline assignment: CDR1 LGHNA and CDR2 YSLEER. V shed 4 bases, J shed 4 bases, and the junction held 16 bases outside the gene matches. The CDR3: CASSLAPPTTTGGNTIYF. The CDR3 DNA reads as TGCGCCAGCAGCCTCGCACCCCCCACTACGACAGGGGGAAACACCATATATTTT.

This clone was recorded only once. This sequence joins TRBV5-1 and TRBJ2-7, with D possibly being TRBD2 (5 bases). Trimming shortened V by 6 bases and J by 1 base, and 14 bases separated the two germline ends. Germline assignment: CDR1 SGHRS and CDR2 YFSETQ. The CDR3 sequence is 14 residues long. The CDR3 DNA reads TGCGCCAGCAACCGGGAAGATGCGTCCTACGAGCAGTACTTC. This sequence encodes CASNREDASYEQYF.

This chain joins TRBV28 and TRBJ1-2; no definite D call. The CDR3 is 12 amino acids. With 6 bases removed from V and 1 base from J, the gap between germline ends came to 6 bases. The germline V gene has CDR1 MDHEN and CDR2 SYDVKM. CDR3 protein: CASRLNNYGYTF. The CDR3 DNA reads as TGTGCCAGCAGACTGAATAACTATGGCTACACCTTC.

The CDR3 sequence: CATSRTSEGEQYF. CDR3 nucleotides: TGTGCCACCAGCAGGACTAGTGAGGGCGAGCAGTACTTC. V and J are TRBV15 and TRBJ2-7; weak D call: TRBD2 (6 bases). Germline V gives CDR1 LNHNV, CDR2 YYDKDF (reference sequence). V was cut by 3 bases and J by 6 bases, with 12 bases left in between. There are 13 residues in the CDR3.

The chain combines TRBV7-2 with TRBJ2-7; 10 bases map to TRBD2. V gave up 5 bases and J gave up 5 bases; unmatched junction bases: 15. Germline loops: CDR1 SGHTA, CDR2 FQGNSA. The CDR3 runs 17 residues. For the CDR3, the DNA is TGTGCCAGCAGCCTCCCACGACTAGCGGGTTACGAAAACGAGCAGTACTTC. Translating gives CASSLPRLAGYENEQYF.

In this sample, this clone turned up a few times. The chain links TRBV6-4 to TRBJ2-4, with 8 bases identical to TRBD1. With 3 bases clipped from V and 6 bases from J, the junction kept 7 bases outside the gene matches. The CDR3 runs to 15 residues. Germline V gene data show CDR1 as MRHNA and CDR2 as SNTAGT. The CDR3 loop is CASSEGQGGGNIQYF. CDR3 DNA: TGTGCCAGCAGTGAAGGACAGGGTGGGGGAAACATTCAGTACTTC.